Below, 13 T cell receptor beta chains from the same sample are listed, as sequenced in a study of T cells in Graves' hyperthyroidism and ophthalmopathy. TCR beta CDR3 regions were amplified from RNA transcripts. A set of HTBI primers served as the primers for a first-round RT-PCR of the TCR CDR3. Each CDR3 protein gets one entry after TCRdb re-called the multiplex PCR reads with MiXCR. The sample contains hundreds of thousands of distinct CDR3 sequences, approximately 15% of which appear only once. Material for sequencing was blood. These receptors all come from a man aged 18 to 30 with Graves' ophthalmopathy.

Notes on this clonotype: One base away lies a much larger clone, so this may be a sequencing read error. The genes are TRBV20-1 and TRBJ2-5; 7 bases fit TRBD1. The CDR3 has 12 residues. From germline, CDR1 is DFQATT and CDR2 SNEGSKA (reference sequence). The DNA for the CDR3 is TGCAATGCAAAGGGACAGCTTGAGGCCCAGTACTTC. It translates to CNAKGQLEAQYF.

This clonotype was detected ten times or more. The chain uses TRBV20-1 and TRBJ1-5, with D possibly matching TRBD1 (6 bases). This CDR3 has 12 amino acids. Trimming pared 5 bases from V and 4 bases from J, leaving 9 bases between. Looked up from germline, CDR1 is DFQATT and CDR2 is SNEGSKA (reference sequence). CDR3 DNA sequence: TGCAGTGCTTGTGACAGGAATCAGCCCCAGCATTTT. Protein product: CSACDRNQPQHF.

This clonotype was picked up a small number of times. The CDR3 loop is CASSDEGASGNTIYF. In nucleotides, the CDR3 is TGTGCCAGCAGTGATGAGGGGGCGAGTGGAAACACCATATATTTT. The chain has TRBV6-1 and TRBJ1-3; TRBD1 matches 7 bases. The V and J ends lost 3 bases and 3 bases, in that order; junction bases with no gene match: 5. The germline CDR1 and CDR2 sequences are MNHNS and SASEGT. This CDR3 has 15 amino acids.

The CDR3 here is CASSQTGGALDTQYF. In nucleotides, the CDR3 is TGTGCCAGCAGCCAGACGGGAGGGGCCCTAGATACGCAGTATTTT. This sequence joins TRBV7-3 and TRBJ2-3, with 8 bases matching TRBD2. The germline CDR1 and CDR2 sequences are SGHTA and FQGTGA. The CDR3 is 15 residues long. Unmatched junction bases numbered 9, after V lost 5 bases and J lost 5 bases. The full variable domain, in which reference TRBV7-3 and TRBJ2-3 provide the parts outside the CDR3, is GAGVSQTPSNKVTEKGKYVELRCDPISGHTALYWYRQSLGQGPEFLIYFQGTGAADDSGLPNDRFFAVRPEGSVSTLKIQRTERGDSAVYLCASSQTGGALDTQYFGPGTRLTVL.

This clonotype came up many times. CDR3 protein: CSVDPLEEGAGETQYF. CDR3 DNA sequence: TGCAGCGTTGATCCCCTAGAGGAAGGGGCTGGGGAGACCCAGTACTTC. The chain links TRBV29-1 to TRBJ2-5, with a tentative D call TRBD1 (5 bases). The CDR3 is 16 residues long. CDR1 is SQVTM, CDR2 ANQGSEA, per germline. V lost 3 bases and J lost 5, with 22 bases in between.

This clonotype was recorded at least ten times. The chain recombines TRBV11-2 with TRBJ2-1; the match to TRBD2 covers 7 bases. V was clipped by 4 bases and J by 7 bases; unmatched bases: 13. CDR3 length equals 16 residues. Germline assignment: CDR1 SGHAT and CDR2 FQNNGV. The CDR3 is CASSSYKRGRKNEQFF. The DNA for the CDR3 is TGTGCCAGCAGCTCCTACAAGCGGGGAAGGAAGAATGAGCAGTTCTTC.

This clonotype came up many times. This sequence joins TRBV5-1 and TRBJ2-1; D is possibly TRBD2 (5 bases). V lost 7 bases, J lost 7 bases, and 18 bases lay in between. Germline CDR1 is SGHRS and CDR2 is YFSETQ. CDR3 length: 14 residues. The DNA of the CDR3 is TGCGCCAGCTCGCTGCTTGGTAGGAGGAATGAGCAGTTCTTC. Translating it yields CASSLLGRRNEQFF.

This clonotype was seen at least ten times. This chain uses TRBV10-3 with TRBJ2-1, with 10 bases aligning to TRBD1. After removal of 6 bases from V and 4 bases from J, the junction contained 18 bases not matched to a gene. The CDR3 consists of 19 residues. The V gene's germline CDR1 is ENHRY and CDR2 SYGVKD. The CDR3 region is CAIRGAGTGDLYLYNEQFF. The DNA of the CDR3 is TGTGCCATCAGGGGCGCCGGGACAGGGGACCTGTATCTGTACAATGAGCAGTTCTTC.

This clonotype was counted at least ten times. V usage is TRBV20-1 and J usage is TRBJ2-2, with D unresolved. Germline CDR1 reads DFQATT; CDR2 reads SNEGSKA (reference sequence). V lost 3 bases to trimming and J lost 3 bases, with 5 bases between them. This CDR3 has 12 amino acids. The CDR3 region is CSASQYTGELFF. CDR3 in DNA: TGCAGTGCTAGCCAGTACACCGGGGAGCTGTTTTTT.

Many counts were recorded for this clonotype. This rearrangement joins TRBV28 to TRBJ1-2, with D perhaps TRBD1 (5 bases). Germline V gene sequence: CDR1 MDHEN, CDR2 SYDVKM. CDR3 length: 12 residues. The V end lost 5 bases, the J end lost 5 bases, and 9 bases lay between the germline ends. The DNA of the CDR3 is TGTGCCAGCAGTCAGGGAGCGTATGGCTACACCTTC. Residues: CASSQGAYGYTF.

This clonotype came up many times. V is TRBV18 and J is TRBJ1-5; 9 positions match TRBD1. The CDR3 is 15 amino acids. The germline V gene encodes CDR1 KGHSH and CDR2 LQKENI. V shed 5 bases and J 3 bases; nucleotides not matched to a gene: 5. CDR3 coding DNA: TGTGCCAGCTCAGGGGGACAGGGATACAATCAGCCCCAGCATTTT. Amino acid sequence: CASSGGQGYNQPQHF. Based on the CDR3 plus reference TRBV18 and TRBJ1-5, the full variable domain is NAGVMQNPRHLVRRRGQEARLRCSPMKGHSHVYWYRQLPEEGLKFMVYLQKENIIDESGMPKERFSAEFPKEGPSILRIQQVVRGDSAAYFCASSGGQGYNQPQHFGDGTRLSIL.

This clonotype was counted ten times or more. This chain links TRBV20-1 with TRBJ1-1; no clear D. The CDR3 totals 11 residues. Trimming took off 6 bases at V and 1 base at J, with 6 bases between the two ends. Germline-derived CDR1 and CDR2 are DFQATT and SNEGSKA (reference sequence). The CDR3 loop is CSAPWNTEAFF. In nucleotides, the CDR3 is TGCAGTGCGCCTTGGAACACTGAAGCTTTCTTT.

This clonotype was counted at least ten times. The V call is TRBV7-9, the J call TRBJ2-7; unclear D gene. The CDR3 loop spans 14 amino acids. The ends were cut back, 5 bases at V and 4 bases at J, with 15 bases in the middle. Looked up from germline, CDR1 is SEHNR and CDR2 is FQNEAQ (reference sequence). DNA for the CDR3: TGTGCCAGCAGCGAACACCTACTTTCTTACGAGCAGTACTTC. Its translation is CASSEHLLSYEQYF.